The sequence of this T cell receptor (beta chain) was determined in a study of blood T cell repertoires in COVID-19. Study in general: In each case, the material was cDNA or gDNA derived from T cells, B-cell-depleted T cells, or PBMCs.

Per the original methods: Counts of nucleated cells, estimated from reference gene primer amplification, were obtained. Generated by immunoSEQ multiplex PCR, the TCRdb table keeps only in-frame clones and is missing some. That table furnishes V, J and clone size, whereas the DNA furnished D and trimming. Among under 55,000 clones listed, 70% to 85% were seen once. CDR1 and CDR2 from the germline V gene are SGHRS and YFSETQ. Germline trimming cut 4 bases from V and 5 bases from J; bases unmatched to any gene: 7. This CDR3 is built from 14 residues. This clone was detected only once. Sequenced sample: peripheral blood. The source is a woman of 80 years or more with acute or convalescent COVID-19. The chain joins TRBV5-1 to TRBJ1-1; 8 bases fit TRBD1. The CDR3 DNA reads TGCGCCAGCAGCCCTCAGGGGGCTCGTACTGAAGCTTTCTTT. Its protein product is CASSPQGARTEAFF.